This T cell receptor beta chain was documented in a study of T cells in tumors after PD-1 blockade. Turning to the study itself: Prior checkpoint blockade, systemic immunosuppressant use, or anti-cancer therapy within 4 weeks excluded patients. Peripheral blood samples averaged around 40,000 unique clonotypes and around 120,000 templates. Study-wide results and limits: Peripheral recruitment is suggested, as some novel exhausted tumor clones were in pre-treatment blood.

The table came from immunoSEQ multiplex PCR; TCRdb's copy has only in-frame clones and leaves some out. The sample lists fewer than 35,000 clones; 78% were seen once. With regard to this clone: Its antigen remains unidentified.

Genomic DNA template from tumor biopsies or peripheral blood, roughly 600 ng to 6,500 ng input. V lost 4 bases, J lost 1 base, and 9 bases stayed unmatched. The CDR3 contains 17 residues. The V gene's germline CDR1 is SGHRS and CDR2 YFSETQ. The V call is TRBV5-1, the J call TRBJ2-1; 9 nucleotides agree with TRBD2. The sequenced sample was PBMCs, obtained before anti-PD-1 treatment. This clonotype was sampled from a human donor with basal cell carcinoma. CDR3 in amino acids: CASSPRRAGGSYNEQFF. For the CDR3, the DNA is TGCGCCAGCAGCCCCCGCCGAGCGGGAGGATCCTACAATGAGCAGTTCTTC.